These 12 T cell receptor beta chains were all obtained from the same sample, sequenced in a study of regulatory T cells in long-lasting Graves disease (dated by TCRdb to about 2021). Library generation was performed with multiplex PCR. This sample was sequenced with an Illumina HiSeq 4000. CDR3 regions were amplified by Arm-PCR with iRepertoire HTBI primers to construct TCR beta libraries. The public reads were reanalyzed by TCRdb: fastp trimming at Q25, MiXCR alignment, in-frame beta chains only. Rows with a matching CDR3 protein are joined into one entry that keeps the most common DNA and genes. The sample includes 300,000 or so distinct CDR3 sequences, with about 20% observed a single time. The top ten hold around 30% of the sample. What this sample's time point label stands for: persistent/refractory GD, antithyroid drugs over 5 years with positive TRAb. RNA was extracted from PBMCs in TRIzol for both TCR sequencing and RNA sequencing.

Source: peripheral blood mononuclear cells (PBMCs), taken when the disease was refractory, from a patient treated with antithyroid drugs. The receptors shown here come from a female donor with Graves disease.

The chain links TRBV20-1 to TRBJ1-2, with 7 bases aligning to TRBD1. CDR3 length: 12 residues. The V gene's germline CDR1 is DFQATT and CDR2 SNEGSKA (reference sequence). Unmatched junction bases numbered 8, after V lost 5 bases and J lost 8 bases. CDR3: CSAQGDNLGYTF. The CDR3 DNA reads as TGCAGTGCTCAGGGGGACAACTTGGGCTACACCTTC.

This clonotype was found many times. The chain carries TRBV5-1 and TRBJ1-1; D call uncertain. This CDR3 spans 15 amino acids. Trimming stripped 6 bases from V and 4 bases from J, with 19 bases between. The germline V gene has CDR1 SGHRS and CDR2 YFSETQ. The CDR3 bases are TGCGCCAGCAAGAGCGACCCGATGACGGGCACTGAAGCTTTCTTT. It yields the protein CASKSDPMTGTEAFF.

The rearrangement links TRBV2 to TRBJ2-1; D is unresolved. This CDR3 spans 14 amino acids. V was clipped by 2 bases and J by 3 bases, with 8 bases between them. From germline, CDR1 is SNHLY and CDR2 FYNNEI. CDR3: CASSETDLYNEQFF. The CDR3 bases are TGTGCCAGCAGTGAAACGGACCTCTACAATGAGCAGTTCTTC.

The chain employs TRBV25-1 and TRBJ2-7; TRBD1 matches 8 bases. V shed 5 bases and J 0 bases; nucleotides not matched to a gene: 9. This CDR3 is 16 amino acids long. Germline V gene lookup returns CDR1 MGHDK and CDR2 SYGVNS. The CDR3 reads CASSNRTGPSSYEQYF. In nucleotides, the CDR3 is TGTGCCAGCAGTAATAGGACAGGGCCTAGCTCCTACGAGCAGTACTTC.

This chain links TRBV30 with TRBJ1-2; TRBD1 matches 9 bases. With V trimmed by 2 bases and J by 5 bases, 9 bases remained unmatched. The CDR3 covers 15 residues. Germline loops: CDR1 GTSNPN, CDR2 SVGIG (reference sequence). The chain's CDR3 is CAWSPLAGTGYGYTF. In nucleotides, the CDR3 is TGTGCCTGGAGTCCTCTTGCCGGGACAGGGTATGGCTACACCTTC.

This clonotype was recorded a few times. The gene calls are TRBV18 and TRBJ1-4; 7 nucleotides agree with TRBD1. CDR1 and CDR2 (germline): KGHSH, LQKENI. This CDR3 has 17 amino acids. Trimming cost V 6 bases and J 0 bases; bases outside gene matches: 10. CDR3 DNA sequence: TGTGCCAGCTCCCCTTTCGGGACAGCTGCAACTAATGAAAAACTGTTTTTT. This sequence encodes CASSPFGTAATNEKLFF.

V and J are TRBV6-4 and TRBJ2-2; 12 bases line up with TRBD1. The J segment lost 7 bases and the V segment lost 2 bases, leaving 5 bases of the junction unmatched. CDR1 is MRHNA and CDR2 is SNTAGT in the germline V gene. The CDR3 has 16 residues. CDR3 nucleotide sequence: TGTGCCAGCAGTGACATAGGGACAGGGGGCATCGGGGAGCTGTTTTTT. This codes for CASSDIGTGGIGELFF.

This clonotype was observed at least ten times. The chain uses TRBV4-2 and TRBJ1-2; no firm D call. Per germline, CDR1 LGHNA and CDR2 YNFKEQ. V was shortened by 0 bases and J by 4 bases, with 3 bases between the two germline ends. The CDR3 covers 12 residues. The CDR3 sequence: CASSQDIYGYTF. For the CDR3, the DNA is TGTGCCAGCAGCCAAGACATCTATGGCTACACCTTC.

About this clonotype: This clone may be a read error of a much larger clone one base away. The V and J genes are TRBV27 and TRBJ1-1; 7 bases map to TRBD1. The germline V gene encodes CDR1 MNHEY and CDR2 SMNVEV (reference sequence). The CDR3 is 14 residues long. The CDR3 coding sequence is TGTGCCAGCAGTCCCTCGACAGGGTACGCTGAAGCTCTCTTT. Amino acids: CASSPSTGYAEALF.

V gene TRBV3-1 combines with J gene TRBJ2-7; D is undetermined. Trimming took 1 base from V and 6 from J, leaving 10 bases between them. This CDR3 is 13 amino acids long. Germline V gives CDR1 LGHDT, CDR2 YNNKEL (reference sequence). Written as DNA, the CDR3 is TGTGCCAGCAGCCAAGTCCGGGTCGGCGAGCAGTACTTC. The encoded protein is CASSQVRVGEQYF.

The sample holds a few counts of this clonotype. The J gene is TRBJ1-1, the V gene TRBV4-3; no definite D call. The CDR3 is 17 residues long. The germline CDR1 and CDR2 sequences are LGHNA and YSLEER. V was cut by 4 bases and J by 0 bases, with 18 bases left in between. For the CDR3, the DNA is TGCGCCAGCAGCCCCGCGGACGGGAGAGCGTTGAACACTGAAGCTTTCTTT. It is translated as CASSPADGRALNTEAFF.

This clonotype was detected ten times or more. The genes are TRBV12-3 or TRBV12-4 and TRBJ1-1, with D perhaps matching TRBD1 (6 bases). Trimming removed 7 bases from V and 1 base from J, with 13 bases in between. The CDR3 totals 14 residues. CDR3 in amino acids: CASTVQGRNTEAFF. The CDR3 nucleotides read TGTGCCAGCACCGTACAGGGTAGGAACACTGAAGCTTTCTTT.